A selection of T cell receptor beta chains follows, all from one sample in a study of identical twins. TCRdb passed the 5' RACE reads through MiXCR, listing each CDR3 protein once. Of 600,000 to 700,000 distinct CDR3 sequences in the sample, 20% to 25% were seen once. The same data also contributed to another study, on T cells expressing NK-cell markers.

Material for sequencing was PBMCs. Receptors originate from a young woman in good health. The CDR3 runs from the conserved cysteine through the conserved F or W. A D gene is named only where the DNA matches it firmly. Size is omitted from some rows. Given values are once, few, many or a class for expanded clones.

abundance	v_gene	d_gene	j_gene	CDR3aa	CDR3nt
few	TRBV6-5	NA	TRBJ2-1	CASSFAGQYNEQFF	TGTGCCAGCAGTTTCGCCGGACAGTACAATGAGCAGTTCTTC
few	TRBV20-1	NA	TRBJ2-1	CSATPRSASSYNEQFF	TGCAGTGCTACCCCAAGGAGCGCCAGCTCCTACAATGAGCAGTTCTTC
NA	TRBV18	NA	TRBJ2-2	CASSLQGGRELFF	TGTGCCAGCTCACTGCAGGGAGGCCGGGAGCTGTTTTTT
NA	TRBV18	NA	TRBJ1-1	CASSPLSVEAFF	TGTGCCAGCTCACCACTTTCAGTTGAAGCTTTCTTT
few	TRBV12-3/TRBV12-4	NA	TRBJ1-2	CASSLHRAASFNYGYTF	TGTGCCAGCAGTTTACACCGGGCAGCGAGTTTTAACTATGGCTACACCTTC
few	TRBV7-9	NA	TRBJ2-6	CASSWSEVSGANVLTF	TGTGCCAGCAGTTGGTCAGAGGTTTCTGGGGCCAACGTCCTGACTTTC
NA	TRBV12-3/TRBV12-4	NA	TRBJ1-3	CASRTTASSGNTIYF	TGTGCCAGCAGGACTACAGCTAGCTCTGGAAACACCATATATTTT
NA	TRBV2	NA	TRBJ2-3	CASYRVASGTDTQYF	TGTGCCAGCTACAGGGTGGCCTCAGGCACAGATACGCAGTATTTT
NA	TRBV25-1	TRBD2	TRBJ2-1	CASSEIAGGTYNEQFF	TGTGCCAGCAGTGAAATAGCGGGGGGAACCTACAATGAGCAGTTCTTC
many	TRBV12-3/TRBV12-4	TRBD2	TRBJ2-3	CASSPGVAGGGTDTQYF	TGTGCCAGCAGTCCCGGGGTAGCGGGAGGGGGTACAGATACGCAGTATTTT
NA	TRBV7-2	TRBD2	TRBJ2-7	CASSLSPSGAYEQYF	TGTGCCAGCAGCTTATCCCCTAGCGGAGCCTACGAGCAGTACTTC
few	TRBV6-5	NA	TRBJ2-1	CASSYGIGRIEQFF	TGTGCCAGCAGTTACGGTATAGGGCGAATTGAGCAGTTCTTC
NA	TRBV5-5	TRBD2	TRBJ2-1	CASSLTSGGNRYNEQFF	TGTGCCAGCAGCTTGACTAGCGGGGGTAACAGGTACAATGAGCAGTTCTTC
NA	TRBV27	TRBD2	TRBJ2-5	CASTSSSGLSETQYF	TGTGCCAGCACCTCTTCTAGCGGGCTGTCAGAGACCCAGTACTTC
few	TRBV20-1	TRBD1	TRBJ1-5	CSARDRQGLSNQPQHF	TGCAGTGCTAGAGATCGACAGGGGCTAAGCAATCAGCCCCAGCATTTT
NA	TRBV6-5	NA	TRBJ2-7	CASSYARGSYEQYF	TGTGCCAGCAGTTACGCTCGTGGCTCCTACGAGCAGTACTTC
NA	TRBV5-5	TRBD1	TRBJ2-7	CASRPGQGSPYEQYF	TGTGCCAGCAGGCCGGGACAGGGGAGCCCCTACGAGCAGTACTTC
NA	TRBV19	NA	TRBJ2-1	CASSISDSSYNEQFF	TGTGCCAGTAGTATTTCTGACTCGTCCTACAATGAGCAGTTCTTC
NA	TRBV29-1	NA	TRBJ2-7	CSVPDSTYEQYF	TGCAGCGTGCCGGACAGCACCTACGAGCAGTACTTC
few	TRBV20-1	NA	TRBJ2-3	CSARDTSGADTQYF	TGCAGTGCCAGGGACACCTCTGGGGCAGATACGCAGTATTTT
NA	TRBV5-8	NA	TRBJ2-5	CASSPLVQETQYF	TGTGCCAGCAGCCCACTAGTTCAAGAGACCCAGTACTTC
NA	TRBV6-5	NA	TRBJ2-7	CASSPLLF	TGTGCCAGCAGTCCCCTCCTCTTC